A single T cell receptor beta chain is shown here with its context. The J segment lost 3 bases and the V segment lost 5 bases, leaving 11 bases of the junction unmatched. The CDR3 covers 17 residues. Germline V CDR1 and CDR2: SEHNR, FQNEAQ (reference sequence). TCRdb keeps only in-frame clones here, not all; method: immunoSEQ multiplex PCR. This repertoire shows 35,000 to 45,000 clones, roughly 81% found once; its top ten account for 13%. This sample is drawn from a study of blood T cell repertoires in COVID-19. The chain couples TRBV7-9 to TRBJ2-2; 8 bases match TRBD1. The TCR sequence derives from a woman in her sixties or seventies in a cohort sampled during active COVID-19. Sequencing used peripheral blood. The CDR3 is CASSAYSGTGYTGELFF. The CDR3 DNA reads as TGTGCCAGCAGCGCGTATTCAGGGACAGGATACACCGGGGAGCTGTTTTTT.